Following are 2 T cell receptor beta chains from one sample sequenced in a study of T cell changes during pregnancy in multiple sclerosis. The repertoire was sequenced with immunoSEQ multiplex PCR; TCRdb's copy has only in-frame clones and lacks some. The top ten hold more than 0.75% of the sample, which has approximately 99,000 clones, roughly 92% seen once. The sample in question was peripheral blood, obtained after pregnancy. The receptor set was obtained from a female donor with multiple sclerosis, enrolled in a pregnancy study.

CDR3 loop: CASSAIAASGEQYF. For the CDR3, the DNA is TGTGCCAGCAGCGCGATCGCCGCATCGGGCGAGCAGTACTTC. This chain connects TRBV2 to TRBJ2-7; D is undetermined. CDR1 and CDR2 from the germline V gene are SNHLY and FYNNEI. Trimming took off 6 bases at V and 6 bases at J, with 18 bases between the two ends. The CDR3 consists of 14 residues.

This rearrangement joins TRBV29-1 to TRBJ2-2; D gene uncertain. Germline CDR1 SQVTM, CDR2 ANQGSEA. The CDR3 loop spans 12 amino acids. The V gene lost 4 bases and the J gene lost 4 bases, with 7 bases spanning the gap. The CDR3 here is CSVVLLTGELFF. The DNA for the CDR3 is TGCAGCGTTGTACTGCTCACCGGGGAGCTGTTTTTT.